This entry concerns a single T cell receptor (beta chain). What this receptor recognizes is not known. No quality values exist for individual bases; no much larger clone is one base distant. Ophthalmopathy patients were characterized by moderately to severely active disease, a Clinical Activity Score of at least 3, a NOSPECS grade of at least 4, and a disease duration under 3 months. Patients with other autoimmune diseases, uncontrolled infections, pregnancy or lactation were excluded from the study. Clinical symptoms, serum thyroxine, TRAb, thyroid ultrasound and orbital computed tomography formed the basis of the diagnosis. PBMCs were isolated from 10 ml of fresh peripheral blood by Ficoll-Paque density gradient centrifugation. Trizol reagent was used to extract the total RNA, and its quality was then checked on an Agilent 2100 Bioanalyzer. TCR beta CDR3 regions were amplified from RNA transcripts for repertoire sequencing. The first round of RT-PCR was done with HTBI primers and the Qiagen OneStep RT-PCR kit, and was followed by a second round of multiplex PCR, then size selection and purification. Libraries were sequenced paired-end with 100 bp reads on an Illumina HiSeq2000. As for how the authors treated the data: SOAPnuke was used to process the reads, removing any read that contained adapters or uncalled bases, had a mean Phred below 15, or lacked an exact match to the constant primer or identifier. COPE v1.2.5 was used to merge high-quality paired reads. Each unique nucleotide sequence was defined as a clonotype, and clonotypes were aligned to IMGT TRB V, D and J references with MiTCR v1.1. The analysis was limited to V-J combinations with a frequency above 0.0001, which together covered roughly 99% of the repertoires. For each V-J combination, a TCR clonal expansion and chaos score was defined as the ratio of F50 clonal expansion to chaos observed in the TCRdist matrix. Welch's t-statistics and random forest were used to reduce features to over ten V-J combinations, which were fed into a naive Bayes classifier. Thyroid-blood repertoire similarity was quantified with the Morisita-Horn index. The public reads were reanalyzed by TCRdb: fastp trimming at Q25, MiXCR alignment, in-frame beta chains only. Every distinct CDR3 protein forms one entry, paired with its most common genes and DNA. These V and J calls originate from TCRdb's pipeline instead of the authors' own analysis. This sample gives hundreds of thousands of distinct CDR3 sequences in total; approximately 40% of them show up just once. 44% of the sample rests with the top ten.

The source of the sample is a study of Graves' ophthalmopathy and Graves' hyperthyroidism (dated by TCRdb to 2017 to 2018). Study-wide context: Peripheral blood was collected before any treatment was given, at the time of initial diagnosis. The study used TCR beta repertoire signatures to distinguish Graves' ophthalmopathy from Graves' hyperthyroidism and to predict progression to ophthalmopathy. In total, around 140 blood samples were TCR-sequenced: 40 to 45 ophthalmopathy, approximately 80 hyperthyroidism and roughly 17 hyperthyroidism-to-ophthalmopathy patients. To explore V-J signatures that distinguish ophthalmopathy from hyperthyroidism, a discovery set of 100 patients was enrolled, made up of 40 to 45 with ophthalmopathy and 55 to 65 with stable hyperthyroidism. For independent validation, a separate cohort was made up of 18 to 20 hyperthyroidism patients plus 17 patients who later progressed from hyperthyroidism to ophthalmopathy. In about 6 hyperthyroidism patients, T-cell repertoires of thyroid tissue and blood were compared. Following sampling, methimazole starting at 30 mg daily was administered to hyperthyroidism patients, and high-dose intravenous methylprednisolone was administered to ophthalmopathy patients. The paper as a whole reports these results and caveats: In validation, the model predicted ophthalmopathy progression with more than 70% sensitivity and 72.22% specificity; approximately 12 predicted patients were CT-confirmed with GO in a median of around 6 months. Most of the expanded thyroid clonotypes with a frequency above 0.001 were also detected in blood, and it was suggested that the thyroid immune response may be reflected by blood repertoires. Sample size was not predetermined statistically, and investigators were not blinded to group allocation. In cross-validation, the 13-signature model distinguished ophthalmopathy from stable hyperthyroidism with about 89% sensitivity and 81% to 82% specificity, while in the test set the corresponding values were about 79% and 69%.

The CDR3 measures 14 amino acids from cysteine to phenylalanine. Only the CDR3 DNA stays, 42 bases, in frame from base 1. A distance of 13 bases separates the germline ends of V and J, which lose 7 bases and 0 bases respectively. According to the germline V gene, CDR1 reads SQVTM and CDR2 reads ANQGSEA. Sequenced sample: peripheral blood. The rearrangement joined TRBV29-1 to TRBJ1-3, with no reliable assignment of the D segment. The receptor was derived from an adult man with Graves' ophthalmopathy. The CDR3 reads CSAPGLDSGNTIYF. In nucleotide form, the sequence is TGCAGCGCTCCGGGTCTGGACTCTGGAAACACCATATATTTT.